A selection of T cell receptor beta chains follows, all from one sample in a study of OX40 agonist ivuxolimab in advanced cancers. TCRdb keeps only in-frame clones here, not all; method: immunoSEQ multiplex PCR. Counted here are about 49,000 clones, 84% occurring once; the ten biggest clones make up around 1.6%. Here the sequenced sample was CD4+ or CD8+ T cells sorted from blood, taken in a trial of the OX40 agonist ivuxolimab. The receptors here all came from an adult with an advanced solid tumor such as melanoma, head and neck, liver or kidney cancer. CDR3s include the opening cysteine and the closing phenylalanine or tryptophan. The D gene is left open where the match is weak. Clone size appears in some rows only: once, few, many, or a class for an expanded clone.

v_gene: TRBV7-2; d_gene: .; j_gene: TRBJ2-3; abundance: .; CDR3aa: CASSSRGADTQYF; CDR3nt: TGTGCCAGCAGCTCGAGAGGCGCAGATACGCAGTATTTT
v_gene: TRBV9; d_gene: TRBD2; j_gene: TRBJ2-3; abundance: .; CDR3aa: CASSAYSGRGTDTQYF; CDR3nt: TGTGCCAGCAGCGCATACAGCGGGAGAGGGACAGATACGCAGTATTTT
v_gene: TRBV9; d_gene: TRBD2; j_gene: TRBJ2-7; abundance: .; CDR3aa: CASSRGLAHSYEQYF; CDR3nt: TGTGCCAGCAGCCGGGGACTAGCGCACTCCTACGAGCAGTACTTC
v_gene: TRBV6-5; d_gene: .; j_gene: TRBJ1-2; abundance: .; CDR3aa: CASSPRRTANYGYTF; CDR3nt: TGTGCCAGCAGTCCCCGCCGGACAGCTAACTATGGCTACACCTTC
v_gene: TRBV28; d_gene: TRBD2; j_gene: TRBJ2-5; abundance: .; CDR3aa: CASTGGGNQETQYF; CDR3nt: TGTGCCAGCACCGGGGGGGGTAACCAAGAGACCCAGTACTTC
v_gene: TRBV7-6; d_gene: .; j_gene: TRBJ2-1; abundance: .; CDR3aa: CASSLGRVNEQFF; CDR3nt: TGTGCCAGCAGCTTAGGCAGGGTCAATGAGCAGTTCTTC
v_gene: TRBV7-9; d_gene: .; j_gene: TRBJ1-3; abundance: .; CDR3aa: CASSLVAGTAGNTIYF; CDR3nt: TGTGCCAGCAGCTTAGTGGCAGGGACGGCTGGAAACACCATATATTTT
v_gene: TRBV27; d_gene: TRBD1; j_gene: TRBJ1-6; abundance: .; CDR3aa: CASSLLVPGQGGSPLHF; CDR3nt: TGTGCCAGCAGTTTATTGGTACCGGGACAGGGAGGTTCACCCCTCCACTTT
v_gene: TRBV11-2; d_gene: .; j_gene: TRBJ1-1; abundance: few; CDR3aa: CASSLVGAFF; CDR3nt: TGTGCCAGCAGCTTGGTTGGAGCTTTCTTT
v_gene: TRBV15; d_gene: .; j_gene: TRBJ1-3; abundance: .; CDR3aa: CATSRDLRGLKGNTIYF; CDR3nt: TGTGCCACCAGCAGAGATCTAAGGGGATTGAAAGGAAACACCATATATTTT
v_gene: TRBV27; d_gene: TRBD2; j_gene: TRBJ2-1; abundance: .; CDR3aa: CASSFSGTSDHNEQFF; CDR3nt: TGTGCCAGCAGTTTCTCCGGGACTAGCGATCACAATGAGCAGTTCTTC
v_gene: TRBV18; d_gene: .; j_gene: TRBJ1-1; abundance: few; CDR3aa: CASSPQWGRNTEAFF; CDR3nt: TGTGCCAGCTCACCACAGTGGGGGCGGAACACTGAAGCTTTCTTT
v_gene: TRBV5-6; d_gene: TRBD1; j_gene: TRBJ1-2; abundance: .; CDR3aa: CASGRRDRGAGYTF; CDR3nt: TGTGCCAGCGGACGCCGGGACAGGGGCGCGGGCTACACCTTC
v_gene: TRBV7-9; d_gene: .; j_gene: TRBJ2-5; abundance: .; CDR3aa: CASSLAPGQETQYF; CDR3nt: TGTGCCAGCAGCTTAGCCCCGGGCCAAGAGACCCAGTACTTC
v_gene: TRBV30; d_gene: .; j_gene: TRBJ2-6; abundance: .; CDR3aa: CAWSVLGSGANVLTF; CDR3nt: TGTGCCTGGAGTGTACTAGGATCTGGGGCCAACGTCCTGACTTTC
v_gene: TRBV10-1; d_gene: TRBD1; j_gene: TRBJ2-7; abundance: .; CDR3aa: CASSLPRPRDRGRDEQYF; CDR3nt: TGCGCCAGCAGTCTGCCCCGACCGAGGGACAGGGGGCGGGACGAGCAGTACTTC
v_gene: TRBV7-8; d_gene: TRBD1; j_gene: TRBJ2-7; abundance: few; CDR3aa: CASSLLPWDRGYEQYF; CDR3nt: TGTGCCAGCAGCTTATTGCCGTGGGACAGGGGCTACGAGCAGTACTTC
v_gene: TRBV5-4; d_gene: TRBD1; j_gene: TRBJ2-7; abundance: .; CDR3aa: CASSPPHGQGDF; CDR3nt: TGTGCCAGCAGCCCCCCGCATGGACAGGGTGACTTC
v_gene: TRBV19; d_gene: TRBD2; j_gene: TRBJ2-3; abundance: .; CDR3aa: CASSSGLAATDTQYF; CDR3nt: TGTGCCAGTAGTTCGGGACTAGCAGCCACAGATACGCAGTATTTT
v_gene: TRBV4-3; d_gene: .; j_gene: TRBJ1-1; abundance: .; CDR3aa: CASSLDRTNTEAFF; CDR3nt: TGCGCCAGCAGCCTAGACCGGACGAACACTGAAGCTTTCTTT
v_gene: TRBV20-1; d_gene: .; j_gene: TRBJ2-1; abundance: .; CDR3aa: CSARDTHEQFF; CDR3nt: TGCAGTGCTAGAGATACACATGAGCAGTTCTTC
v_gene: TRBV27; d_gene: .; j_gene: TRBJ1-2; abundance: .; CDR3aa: CASSSGDLRGYTF; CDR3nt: TGTGCCAGCAGTTCGGGGGACCTACGTGGCTACACCTTC
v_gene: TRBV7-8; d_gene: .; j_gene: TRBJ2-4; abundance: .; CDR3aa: CASSHLRSRNLAKNIQYF; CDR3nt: TGTGCCAGCAGCCATCTCCGCTCCCGGAATCTAGCCAAAAACATTCAGTACTTC
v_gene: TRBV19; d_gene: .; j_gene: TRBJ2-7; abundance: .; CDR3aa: CASSATGISYEQYF; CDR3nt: TGTGCCAGTAGTGCCACAGGGATATCCTACGAGCAGTACTTC
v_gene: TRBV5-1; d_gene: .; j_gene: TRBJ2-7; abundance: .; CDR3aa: CASSLAVGDSYEQYF; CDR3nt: TGCGCCAGCAGCTTGGCCGTTGGAGATTCCTACGAGCAGTACTTC
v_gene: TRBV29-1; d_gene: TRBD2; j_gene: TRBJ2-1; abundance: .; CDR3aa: CSVAILAGGHNEQFF; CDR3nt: TGCAGCGTTGCTATACTAGCGGGGGGCCACAATGAGCAGTTCTTC
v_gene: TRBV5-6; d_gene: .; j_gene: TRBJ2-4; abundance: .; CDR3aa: CASSFKNIQYF; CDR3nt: TGTGCCAGCAGCTTCAAAAACATTCAGTACTTC
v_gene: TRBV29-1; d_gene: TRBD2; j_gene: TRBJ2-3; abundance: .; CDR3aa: CSVGTSGSETDTQYF; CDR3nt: TGCAGCGTTGGTACTAGCGGGAGTGAGACAGATACGCAGTATTTT
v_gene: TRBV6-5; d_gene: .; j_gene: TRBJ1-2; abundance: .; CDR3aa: CASRPLRGGYTF; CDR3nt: TGTGCCAGCAGACCCCTCAGGGGTGGCTACACCTTC
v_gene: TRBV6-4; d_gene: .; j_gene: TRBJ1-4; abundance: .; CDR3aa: CASRPTGSANEKLFF; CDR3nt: TGTGCCAGCAGGCCTACAGGGTCGGCTAATGAAAAACTGTTTTTT
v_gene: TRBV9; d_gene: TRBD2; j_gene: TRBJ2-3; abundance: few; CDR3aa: CASTRGGTSGTDTQYF; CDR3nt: TGTGCCAGCACCCGGGGGGGGACTAGCGGCACAGATACGCAGTATTTT
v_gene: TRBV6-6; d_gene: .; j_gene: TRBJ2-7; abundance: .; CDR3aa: CASSFTPRYEQYF; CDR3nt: TGTGCCAGCAGTTTTACCCCCAGATACGAGCAGTACTTC
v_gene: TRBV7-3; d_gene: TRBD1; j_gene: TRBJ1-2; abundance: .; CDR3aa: CASSPQGTGDPSWGYTF; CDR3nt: TGTGCCAGCAGCCCCCAGGGGACAGGTGACCCTTCCTGGGGCTACACCTTC
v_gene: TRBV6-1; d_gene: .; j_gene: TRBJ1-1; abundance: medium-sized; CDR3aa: CASAGRLNTEAFF; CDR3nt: TGTGCCAGCGCGGGTCGACTTAACACTGAAGCTTTCTTT
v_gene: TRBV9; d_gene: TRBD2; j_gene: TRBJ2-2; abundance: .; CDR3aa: CASSPPTSSGIGGELFF; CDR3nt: TGTGCCAGCAGCCCGCCAACCTCTAGCGGGATTGGCGGGGAGCTGTTTTTT
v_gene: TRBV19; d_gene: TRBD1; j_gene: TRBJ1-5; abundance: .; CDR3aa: CASRTGASQPQHF; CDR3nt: TGTGCCAGTCGGACAGGGGCGAGCCAGCCCCAGCATTTT
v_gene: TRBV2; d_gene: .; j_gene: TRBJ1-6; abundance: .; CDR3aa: CASSERSLPNSPLHF; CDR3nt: TGTGCCAGCAGTGAGAGGTCTCTACCAAATTCACCCCTCCACTTT
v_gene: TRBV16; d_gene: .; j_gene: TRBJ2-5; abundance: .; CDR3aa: CASSPLGPDQETQYF; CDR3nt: TGTGCCAGCAGCCCTCTGGGGCCCGACCAAGAGACCCAGTACTTC
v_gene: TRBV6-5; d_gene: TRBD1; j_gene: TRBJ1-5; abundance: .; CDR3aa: CASSKDRAQPQHF; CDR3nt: TGTGCCAGCAGTAAAGACAGGGCCCAGCCCCAGCATTTT
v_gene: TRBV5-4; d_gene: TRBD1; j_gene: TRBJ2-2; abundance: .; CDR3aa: CASSGSPGQGNPGELFF; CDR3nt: TGTGCCAGCAGCGGAAGTCCGGGACAGGGGAATCCCGGGGAGCTGTTTTTT
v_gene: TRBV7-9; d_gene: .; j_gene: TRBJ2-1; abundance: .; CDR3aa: CASSLTGVHNEQFF; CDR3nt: TGTGCCAGCAGCTTAACGGGAGTCCACAATGAGCAGTTCTTC
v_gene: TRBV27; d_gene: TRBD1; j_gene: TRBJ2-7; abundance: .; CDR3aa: CASTLARGKFYEQYF; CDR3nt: TGTGCCAGCACTCTTGCCAGGGGGAAATTCTACGAGCAGTACTTC
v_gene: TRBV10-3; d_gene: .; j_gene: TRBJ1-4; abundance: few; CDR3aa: CAISDSLTGSNEKLFF; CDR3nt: TGTGCCATCAGTGACTCCTTGACAGGCTCTAATGAAAAACTGTTTTTT
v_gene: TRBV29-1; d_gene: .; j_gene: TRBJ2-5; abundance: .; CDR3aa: CSVELGWGTQYF; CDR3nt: TGCAGCGTTGAACTGGGGTGGGGGACCCAGTACTTC
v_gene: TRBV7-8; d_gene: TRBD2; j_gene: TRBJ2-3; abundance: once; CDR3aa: CASSLAGTSGTDTQYF; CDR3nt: TGTGCCAGCAGCTTAGCCGGGACTAGCGGCACAGATACGCAGTATTTT
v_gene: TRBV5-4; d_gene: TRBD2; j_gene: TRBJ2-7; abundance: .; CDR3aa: CASSLGLAGAYEQYF; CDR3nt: TGTGCCAGCAGCTTGGGACTAGCGGGTGCCTACGAGCAGTACTTC
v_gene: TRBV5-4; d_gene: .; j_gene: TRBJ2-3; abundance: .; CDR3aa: CASRRVPLSTDTQYF; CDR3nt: TGTGCCAGCCGCAGGGTCCCCCTTAGCACAGATACGCAGTATTTT
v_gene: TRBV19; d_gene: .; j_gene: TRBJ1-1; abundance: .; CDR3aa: CASSIRGNTEAFF; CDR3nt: TGTGCCAGTAGTATTAGGGGGAACACTGAAGCTTTCTTT
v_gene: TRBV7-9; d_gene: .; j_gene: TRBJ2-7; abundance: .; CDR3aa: CASSSPTRYEQYF; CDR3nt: TGTGCCAGCAGCTCCCCGACCCGCTACGAGCAGTACTTC
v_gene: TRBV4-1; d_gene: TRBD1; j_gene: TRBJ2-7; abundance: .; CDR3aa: CASSQAGWTGGIHEQYF; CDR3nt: TGCGCCAGCAGCCAGGCTGGGTGGACAGGGGGAATCCACGAGCAGTACTTC
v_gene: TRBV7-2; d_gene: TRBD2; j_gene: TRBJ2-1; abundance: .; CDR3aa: CASSFLAGQYNEQFF; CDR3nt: TGTGCCAGCAGCTTTCTAGCGGGCCAATACAATGAGCAGTTCTTC
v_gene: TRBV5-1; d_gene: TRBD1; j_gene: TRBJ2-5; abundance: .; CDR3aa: CASSIRQGLQETQYF; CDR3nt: TGCGCCAGCAGCATTCGACAGGGCTTACAAGAGACCCAGTACTTC
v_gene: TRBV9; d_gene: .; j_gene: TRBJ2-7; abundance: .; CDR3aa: CASSVGNRGSVEQYF; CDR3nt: TGTGCCAGCAGCGTAGGCAATAGGGGGTCGGTCGAGCAGTACTTC